The T cell receptor (beta chain) under discussion was sequenced for a study of shared clonotypes between healthy human individuals. Splitting of CD4+ cells produced CD45RA+ naive and CD45RA-negative memory subsets. As regards this clone: Its antigen is not known.

The repertoire was sequenced with immunoSEQ multiplex PCR; TCRdb's copy has only in-frame clones and lacks some. The data show about 1.5 million clones, around 97% seen once. Deletions cut 6 bases from V and 5 bases from J, with 10 bases between. The length of the CDR3 is 12 residues. Per germline, CDR1 MDHEN and CDR2 SYDVKM. Study results and limitations: Non-shared clonotypes displayed generation probabilities falling below those of clonotypes present in all four donors.

The chain links TRBV28 to TRBJ1-2; no reliable D call. This TCR derives from a man aged 25-45 years in good health. Sequences were obtained from naive CD4+ T cells sorted from blood. The subset: CD45RA+ positively selected. The CDR3 bases are TGTGCCAGCAGCTGGCAGCTTTATGGCTACACCTTC. Its translation: CASSWQLYGYTF.